The 26 T cell receptor beta chains given below trace back to one sample, sequenced in a study of CXCR3-negative and CXCR3-positive naive CD8 T cells. Points from the study as a whole: Comparison of naive cells showed more hydrophobic TRB CDR3s in CXCR3-positive than in CXCR3-negative naive cells.

In preparing the TRB cDNA libraries, 5' RACE with UMI labels was used. TCRdb reprocessed the 5' RACE reads; each CDR3 protein has one entry and no DNA is given. The sample holds 150,000 to 160,000 distinct CDR3 sequences. Their specific antigens are unknown. Material: naive CXCR3+ CD8+ T cells from blood. Subset here: CD45RO-CCR7+CD27+CD95- naive CD8+ T cells expressing CXCR3 (TNR3+). The receptors come from a human donor in good health. Some clones in this sample may be carry-over from other donors' samples.

The chain uses TRBV7-3 and TRBJ1-2. The CDR3 spans 12 residues. Germline values: CDR1 SGHTA, CDR2 FQGTGA. The CDR3 reads CASSPRGGKVVF.

The chain carries TRBV7-9 and TRBJ2-3; TCRdb names TRBD2, which stays unverified in the absence of DNA. This CDR3 region has 14 residues. CDR1 and CDR2 (germline): SEHNR, FQNEAQ (reference sequence). The CDR3 sequence is CASTLTTSGDTQYF.

The chain has TRBV6-6 and TRBJ2-7; TCRdb selects TRBD1, and the lack of DNA leaves this call unchecked. The CDR3 loop spans 15 amino acids. From germline, CDR1 is MNHNY and CDR2 SVGAGI (reference sequence). This CDR3 reads CASSYSGRGNYEQYF.

This chain joins TRBV7-9 and TRBJ2-7; the D call from TCRdb, TRBD2, cannot be confirmed without DNA. This CDR3 comprises 17 residues. Germline V gives CDR1 SEHNR, CDR2 FQNEAQ (reference sequence). CDR3 loop: CASSSTGGGARGYEQYF.

The rearrangement links TRBV7-9 to TRBJ1-3; absent DNA, TCRdb's TRBD1 call cannot be checked. The CDR3 is 18 residues long. CDR1 is SEHNR and CDR2 is FQNEAQ in the germline V gene (reference sequence). This CDR3 reads CASSFGDTRLRPGNTIYF.

The V and J genes are TRBV7-9 and TRBJ2-7; TCRdb's assignment of TRBD1 cannot be checked, as there is no DNA. This CDR3 is built from 15 residues. Germline values: CDR1 SEHNR, CDR2 FQNEAQ (reference sequence). The CDR3 sequence: CASSPGGGHGPEQYF.

The chain couples TRBV7-9 to TRBJ1-2; TCRdb selects TRBD1, and the lack of DNA leaves this call unchecked. Germline V gene sequence: CDR1 SEHNR, CDR2 FQNEAQ (reference sequence). The CDR3 totals 15 residues. CDR3: CASSFSQGEGYGYTF.

The V gene is TRBV29-1, the J gene TRBJ2-1; the D call of TRBD2 rests on TCRdb alone, since no DNA is present to check it. The CDR3 is made up of 15 amino acids. Germline-derived CDR1 and CDR2 are SQVTM and ANQGSEA. Here the CDR3 reads CSVAGTSGSFNEQFF.

The chain carries TRBV3-1 and TRBJ2-1; TCRdb's assignment of TRBD2 cannot be checked, as there is no DNA. The CDR3 consists of 18 residues. Germline CDR1 is LGHDT and CDR2 is YNNKEL (reference sequence). CDR3 amino acids: CASSPPTSFPSSYNEQFF.

The V call is TRBV19, the J call TRBJ2-7; TCRdb's D call of TRBD1 is untestable without DNA. This CDR3 contains 13 residues. Germline assignment: CDR1 LNHDA and CDR2 SQIVND (reference sequence). CDR3 loop: CASEDTITYEQYF.

This rearrangement joins TRBV20-1 to TRBJ2-7; the TCRdb D gene call, TRBD1, has no DNA to confirm it. Germline V gives CDR1 DFQATT, CDR2 SNEGSKA (reference sequence). The CDR3 length is 15 residues. This CDR3 reads CSARSPGQGGYEQYF.

CDR3 protein: CASSFGQGINEQFF. The J gene is TRBJ2-1, the V gene TRBV6-5; TCRdb selects TRBD1, and the lack of DNA leaves this call unchecked. The CDR3 is 14 residues long. CDR1 and CDR2 (germline): MNHEY, SVGAGI.

V and J are TRBV24-1 and TRBJ1-2. The CDR3 consists of 11 residues. Germline V gene sequence: CDR1 KGHDR, CDR2 SFDVKD. The CDR3: CATSDGYGYTF.

This rearrangement joins TRBV7-8 to TRBJ2-5. The CDR3 runs to 16 residues. CDR1 and CDR2 from the germline V gene are SGHVS and FQNEAQ. The CDR3 here is CASSPRRKVLQETQYF. The full variable domain, completed using reference TRBV7-8 and TRBJ2-5, is GAGVSQSPRYKVAKRGQDVALRCDPISGHVSLFWYQQALGQGPEFLTYFQNEAQLDKSGLPSDRFFAERPEGSVSTLKIQRTQQEDSAVYLCASSPRRKVLQETQYFGPGTRLLVL.

V and J are TRBV13 and TRBJ2-7; TCRdb reports TRBD1, a call that lacks DNA to check it against. CDR3 length: 12 amino acids. From germline, CDR1 is PRHDT and CDR2 FYEKMQ (reference sequence). CDR3 loop: CASGGQPGEQYF.

The chain recombines TRBV7-9 with TRBJ1-1; TCRdb returns TRBD1, unconfirmable since there is no DNA. The CDR3 sequence is 15 residues long. The germline V gene has CDR1 SEHNR and CDR2 FQNEAQ (reference sequence). CDR3 sequence reads: CASSPGFTRGTEAFF.

The chain is built from TRBV6-1 and TRBJ1-4. This CDR3 is built from 17 residues. Looked up from germline, CDR1 is MNHNS and CDR2 is SASEGT. CDR3 residues: CASKESPSWAGNEKLFF.

The chain couples TRBV20-1 to TRBJ2-7; TCRdb's D call of TRBD1 is untestable without DNA. CDR1 is DFQATT, CDR2 SNEGSKA, per germline (reference sequence). This CDR3 has 14 residues. The CDR3 is CSASLPGVDHEQYF.

This rearrangement joins TRBV18 to TRBJ2-1; TCRdb returns TRBD2, unconfirmable since there is no DNA. The CDR3 covers 18 residues. Germline CDR1 KGHSH, CDR2 LQKENI. CDR3: CASSPPGQGLAGADEQFF.

The CDR3: CASSGGTGPYEQYF. The chain combines TRBV25-1 with TRBJ2-7; TCRdb returns TRBD1, unconfirmable since there is no DNA. CDR1 and CDR2 from the germline V gene are MGHDK and SYGVNS. The CDR3 sequence is 14 residues long.

The rearrangement links TRBV2 to TRBJ2-3; the D call from TCRdb, TRBD2, cannot be confirmed without DNA. This CDR3 is built from 16 residues. Germline CDR1 reads SNHLY; CDR2 reads FYNNEI. Here the CDR3 reads CASSSPTSGTTDTQYF.

V is TRBV12-3 or TRBV12-4 and J is TRBJ2-1. The CDR3 covers 15 residues. CDR3 sequence: CASSLSISSYNEQFF.

V usage is TRBV27 and J usage is TRBJ2-1; the D gene TCRdb calls, TRBD2, cannot be checked with no DNA. Germline V CDR1 and CDR2: MNHEY, SMNVEV (reference sequence). The CDR3 sequence is 17 residues long. The CDR3 sequence is CASSPQLAGGIYNEQFF.

The chain couples TRBV7-6 to TRBJ2-3; TCRdb's D call of TRBD1 is untestable without DNA. The CDR3 is made up of 19 amino acids. The V gene's germline CDR1 is SGHVS and CDR2 FNYEAQ. The CDR3 sequence is CASSDSPTGTSILTDTQYF.

The chain couples TRBV10-3 to TRBJ2-7. CDR1 and CDR2 from the germline V gene are ENHRY and SYGVKD. The CDR3 loop spans 14 amino acids. The CDR3 spells CAISESMKTYEQYF.

The CDR3 region is CSVDTDGQETQYF. The chain is built from TRBV29-1 and TRBJ2-5. This CDR3 region has 13 residues. Germline CDR1 is SQVTM and CDR2 is ANQGSEA.